This T cell receptor beta chain was retrieved from a study of blood T cell repertoires in COVID-19. Study-level information: Samples taken during acute and convalescent COVID-19 were collected in the United States, Italy and Spain. From T cells, B-cell-depleted T cells, or PBMCs came the material, which was cDNA or gDNA.

CDR1 and CDR2 (germline): SGHTA, FQGNSA. The CDR3 totals 15 residues. J was trimmed by 2 bases and V by 2 bases; bases with no gene match: 4. The assay was immunoSEQ multiplex PCR, and TCRdb's table has in-frame clones only and misses some. The sample contains approximately 84,000 clones, under 85% of which appear only once. The sample taken for sequencing was peripheral blood. The V gene is TRBV7-2, the J gene TRBJ2-7; 9 bases are a match to TRBD2. The sequence derives from a woman of 80 years or more with acute or convalescent COVID-19. This chain's CDR3 is CASSLPSGTPYEQYF. The CDR3 DNA reads TGTGCCAGCAGCTTACCTAGCGGGACTCCCTACGAGCAGTACTTC. The full variable domain, its missing parts supplied by reference TRBV7-2 and TRBJ2-7, is GAGVSQSPSNKVTEKGKDVELRCDPISGHTALYWYRQSLGQGLEFLIYFQGNSAPDKSGLPSDRFSAERTGGSVSTLTIQRTQQEDSAVYLCASSLPSGTPYEQYFGPGTRLTVT.